Included here is one T cell receptor beta chain sequence, with context. Its antigen is still unknown. cDNA libraries for TCR beta contained unique molecular identifiers. TCRdb re-derived calls from the PCR reads in MiXCR, one entry per CDR3 protein. The table lists 650,000 to 850,000 distinct CDR3 sequences, about 45% of them singletons, with roughly 4.4% in the top ten. Germline V gene sequence: CDR1 KGHSH, CDR2 LQKENI. The CDR3 runs to 16 residues. This specimen comes from a study of post-analysis software for immune sequencing data. General observations from the study: In patients, TRBV5-6, TRBV5-1 and TRBV20-1 belonged to 4 or 5 TRBV segments found more frequently than in controls.

The sequenced sample consisted of blood. The receptor's source is a girl aged 10 to 17 with multiple sclerosis. The chain couples TRBV18 to TRBJ2-4; 9 positions agree with TRBD2. TRBJ2-7 matches the DNA end more closely, so the J call is doubtful. The CDR3 nucleotides are TGTGCCAGCTCACCACCGTCAGCGGGAGGAACCTACGAGCAGTACTTC. Amino acid sequence: CASSPPSAGGTYEQYF.